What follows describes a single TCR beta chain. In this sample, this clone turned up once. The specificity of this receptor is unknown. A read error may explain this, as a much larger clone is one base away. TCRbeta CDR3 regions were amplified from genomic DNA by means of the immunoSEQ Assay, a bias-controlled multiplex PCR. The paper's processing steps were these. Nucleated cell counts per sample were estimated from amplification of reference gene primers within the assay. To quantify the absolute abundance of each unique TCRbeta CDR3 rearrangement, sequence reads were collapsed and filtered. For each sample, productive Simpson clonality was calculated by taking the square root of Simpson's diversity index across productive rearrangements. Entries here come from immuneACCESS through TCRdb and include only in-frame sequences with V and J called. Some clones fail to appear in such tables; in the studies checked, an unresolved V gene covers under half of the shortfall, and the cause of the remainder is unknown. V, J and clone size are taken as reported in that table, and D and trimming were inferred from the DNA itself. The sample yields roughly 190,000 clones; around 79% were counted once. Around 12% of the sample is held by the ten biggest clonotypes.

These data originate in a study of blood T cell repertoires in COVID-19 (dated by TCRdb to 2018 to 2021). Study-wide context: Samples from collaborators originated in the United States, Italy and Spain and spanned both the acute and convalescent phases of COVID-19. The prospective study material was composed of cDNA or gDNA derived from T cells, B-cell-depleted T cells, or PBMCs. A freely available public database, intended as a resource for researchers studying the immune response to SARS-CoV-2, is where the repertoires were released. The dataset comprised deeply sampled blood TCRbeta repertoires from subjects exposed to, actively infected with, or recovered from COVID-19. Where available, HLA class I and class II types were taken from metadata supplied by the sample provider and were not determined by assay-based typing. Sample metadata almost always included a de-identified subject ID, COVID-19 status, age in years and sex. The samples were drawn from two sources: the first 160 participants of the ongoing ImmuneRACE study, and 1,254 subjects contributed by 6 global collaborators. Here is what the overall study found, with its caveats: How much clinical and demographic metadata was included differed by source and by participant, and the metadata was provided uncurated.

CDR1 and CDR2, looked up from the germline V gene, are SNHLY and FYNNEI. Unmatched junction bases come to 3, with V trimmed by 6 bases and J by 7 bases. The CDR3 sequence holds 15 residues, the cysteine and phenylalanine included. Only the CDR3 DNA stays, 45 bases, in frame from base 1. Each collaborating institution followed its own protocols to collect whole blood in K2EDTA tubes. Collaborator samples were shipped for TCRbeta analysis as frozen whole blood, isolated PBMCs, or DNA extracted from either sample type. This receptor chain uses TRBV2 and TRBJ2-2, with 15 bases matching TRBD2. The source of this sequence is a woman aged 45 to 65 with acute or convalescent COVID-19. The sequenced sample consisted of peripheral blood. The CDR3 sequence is CASRGLAGGGGELFF. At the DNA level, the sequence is TGTGCCAGCAGGGGACTAGCGGGGGGAGGCGGGGAGCTGTTTTTT.